The 7 T cell receptor beta chains reported below all come from one sample, sequenced in a study of T cells in Graves' hyperthyroidism and ophthalmopathy (dated by TCRdb to between 2018 and 2021). Library creation used multiplex PCR. Instrument on record: Illumina HiSeq 2000. The TCR beta CDR3 regions were amplified from the RNA transcripts. The first round of RT-PCR for the TCR CDR3 was performed with the HTBI primer set and the Qiagen OneStep RT-PCR kit. TCRdb trimmed the raw reads at Q25, called clones with MiXCR and kept productive beta chains. CDR3 protein sequences are deduplicated, and each keeps its most common genes and DNA. In this sample the table shows roughly 500,000 distinct CDR3 sequences, 40% to 55% of which occur a single time. The top ten hold about two fifths of the sample. Sequences were obtained from peripheral blood or thyroid tissue (not recorded which). The receptors here all came from an adult woman with Graves' disease, either hyperthyroidism or ophthalmopathy (not recorded which).

The chain employs TRBV7-8 and TRBJ1-1; 11 bases are shared with TRBD1. The germline gives CDR1 SGHVS, CDR2 FQNEAQ. The CDR3 is 17 amino acids. V gave up 1 base and J gave up 6 bases; unmatched junction bases: 10. The CDR3 here is CASSLGPLGQGVAEAFF. DNA for the CDR3: TGTGCCAGCAGCTTAGGTCCATTGGGACAGGGGGTCGCTGAAGCTTTCTTT. The full variable domain, completed using reference TRBV7-8 and TRBJ1-1, is GAGVSQSPRYKVAKRGQDVALRCDPISGHVSLFWYQQALGQGPEFLTYFQNEAQLDKSGLPSDRFFAERPEGSVSTLKIQRTQQEDSAVYLCASSLGPLGQGVAEAFFGQGTRLTVV.

Worth noting for this clonotype: Just one base apart from a much larger clone, this may be a read error. The CDR3, as DNA: TGTGCCAGTACCCCGGGCTCTACCTACGGGCAGTACTTC. This translates into CASTPGSTYGQYF. The genes are TRBV19 and TRBJ2-7; D is unclear. The CDR3 contains 13 residues. Per the germline V gene, CDR1 is LNHDA and CDR2 is SQIVND (reference sequence).

V is TRBV7-2 and J is TRBJ2-2; 8 nucleotides agree with TRBD1. Trimming at V came to 2 bases and at J to 7 bases, leaving 6 bases not matched to a gene. Germline values: CDR1 SGHTA, CDR2 FQGNSA. The CDR3 totals 15 residues. This CDR3 reads CASSLWQGADGELFF. The DNA for the CDR3 is TGTGCCAGCAGCTTATGGCAGGGGGCAGACGGGGAGCTGTTTTTT. Based on the CDR3 plus reference TRBV7-2 and TRBJ2-2, the full variable domain is GAGVSQSPSNKVTEKGKDVELRCDPISGHTALYWYRQSLGQGLEFLIYFQGNSAPDKSGLPSDRFSAERTGGSVSTLTIQRTQQEDSAVYLCASSLWQGADGELFFGEGSRLTVL.

The V gene is TRBV7-8, the J gene TRBJ2-6; maybe TRBD1 (7 bases). Germline CDR1 SGHVS, CDR2 FQNEAQ. Trimming stripped 6 bases from V and 0 bases from J, with 24 bases between. The CDR3 length is 20 residues. This chain's CDR3 is CASRLLRPGGQNSGANVLTF. In DNA, the CDR3 is TGTGCCAGCAGACTCCTACGGCCAGGGGGGCAAAACTCTGGGGCCAACGTCCTGACTTTC.

This clonotype was seen a handful of times. The chain links TRBV19 to TRBJ1-5; TRBD1 agrees at 7 bases. Germline assignment: CDR1 LNHDA and CDR2 SQIVND (reference sequence). V shed 7 bases, J shed 5 bases, and the junction held 23 bases outside the gene matches. The CDR3 runs 19 residues. CDR3 loop: CASKMEYRGGIFLDQPQHF. The CDR3 DNA reads TGTGCCAGTAAAATGGAGTACAGGGGCGGAATATTTTTAGATCAGCCCCAGCATTTT. Looking up the rest from reference TRBV19 and TRBJ1-5 gives the full variable domain: DGGITQSPKYLFRKEGQNVTLSCEQNLNHDAMYWYRQDPGQGLRLIYYSQIVNDFQKGDIAEGYSVSREKKESFPLTVTSAQKNPTAFYLCASKMEYRGGIFLDQPQHFGDGTRLSIL.

The rearrangement links TRBV2 to TRBJ2-5, with 11 nucleotides matching TRBD2. CDR3 length: 12 residues. The junction had 5 bases not matched to a gene; V was cut back by 8 bases and J by 9 bases. CDR1 SNHLY and CDR2 FYNNEI come from the germline V gene. The CDR3 spells CASQGTSGSQYF. The CDR3 coding sequence is TGTGCCAGCCAGGGGACTAGCGGTTCCCAGTACTTC.

Points on this clonotype: The conserved phenylalanine or tryptophan is not found at the CDR3 terminus, so this likely reflects a read error. V and J are TRBV5-1 and TRBJ1-1, with D unclear. Looked up from germline, CDR1 is SGHRS and CDR2 is YFSETQ. This CDR3 spans 11 amino acids. The V end was cut by 6 bases, the J end by 1 base, with 4 bases between. This CDR3 is CASMGNTEAFS. The CDR3 nucleotides are TGCGCCAGCATGGGGAACACTGAAGCTTTCTCT.